The entry below describes one T cell receptor (beta chain). CDR3 length: 14 amino acids. V lost 6 bases, J lost 10 bases, and 11 bases stayed unmatched. CDR1 and CDR2 from the germline V gene are SGHDT and YYEEEE. This sample was taken from a study of control samples from healthy donors and cancer patients. Sequenced by immunoSEQ multiplex PCR; TCRdb stores in-frame clones only, minus some. The table lists 100,000 to 150,000 clones, about 90% of them singletons, with approximately 2% in the top ten. Specimen: blood. This rearrangement joins TRBV5-6 to TRBJ2-1, with 9 bases identical to TRBD2. The origin of this receptor is a woman aged 45 to 65 in good health. The CDR3 loop is CASTLRGGSSEQFF. CDR3 nucleotide sequence: TGTGCCAGCACCCTGCGGGGGGGGTCATCGGAGCAGTTCTTC.